A selection of T cell receptor beta chains follows, all from one sample in a study of blood T cell repertoires in COVID-19. Assay: immunoSEQ multiplex PCR; the TCRdb copy retains only in-frame clones and omits some. Of some 340,000 clones in the sample, around 83% are singletons; the top ten hold about 5.4%. The specimen sequenced was PBMCs or T cells enriched from blood (not recorded which). These TCRs come from a woman aged 50 to 65 who had recovered from COVID-19. Each CDR3 is given with its conserved first and last residue. A D gene is named only where the DNA matches it firmly. Clone size is shown for a subset of rows, as once, few, many or a class of expanded clone.

d_gene: TRBD1; abundance: .; j_gene: TRBJ1-2; v_gene: TRBV2; CDR3aa: CASSEGTGLYGYTF; CDR3nt: TGTGCCAGCAGTGAAGGGACAGGGCTTTATGGCTACACCTTC
d_gene: .; abundance: .; j_gene: TRBJ1-1; v_gene: TRBV15; CDR3aa: CATSREGLETEAFF; CDR3nt: TGTGCCACCAGCAGGGAGGGGTTGGAAACTGAAGCTTTCTTT
d_gene: .; abundance: .; j_gene: TRBJ1-2; v_gene: TRBV2; CDR3aa: CASTGSPNYGYTF; CDR3nt: TGTGCCAGCACCGGGAGTCCTAACTATGGCTACACCTTC
d_gene: .; abundance: .; j_gene: TRBJ2-6; v_gene: TRBV9; CDR3aa: CASNHPSGTGANVLTF; CDR3nt: TGTGCCAGCAACCACCCCTCAGGGACTGGGGCCAACGTCCTGACTTTC
d_gene: TRBD1; abundance: .; j_gene: TRBJ1-4; v_gene: TRBV7-2; CDR3aa: CASSLVGQGHNEKLFF; CDR3nt: TGTGCCAGCAGCTTAGTGGGACAGGGACATAATGAAAAACTGTTTTTT
d_gene: .; abundance: .; j_gene: TRBJ1-6; v_gene: TRBV7-2; CDR3aa: CASSSGLTGSPLHF; CDR3nt: TGTGCCAGCAGCTCGGGACTGACTGGTTCACCCCTCCACTTT
d_gene: TRBD2; abundance: few; j_gene: TRBJ2-3; v_gene: TRBV5-6; CDR3aa: CASSPRLAGVEEYF; CDR3nt: TGTGCCAGCAGCCCTCGACTAGCTGGGGTTGAGGAGTATTTT
d_gene: .; abundance: .; j_gene: TRBJ1-6; v_gene: TRBV6-1; CDR3aa: CASSEDYSSYNSPLHF; CDR3nt: TGTGCCAGCAGCGAAGATTATTCCTCCTATAATTCACCCCTCCACTTT
d_gene: .; abundance: .; j_gene: TRBJ2-1; v_gene: TRBV27; CDR3aa: CASSSDRDRSEQFF; CDR3nt: TGTGCCAGCAGTTCTGACCGGGATCGCAGTGAGCAGTTCTTC
d_gene: .; abundance: .; j_gene: TRBJ1-2; v_gene: TRBV3-1/TRBV3-2; CDR3aa: CASSPAGISGYGYTF; CDR3nt: TGTGCCAGCAGCCCAGCGGGGATTTCAGGGTATGGCTACACCTTC
d_gene: .; abundance: .; j_gene: TRBJ1-3; v_gene: TRBV29-1; CDR3aa: CSVGEGAGGNTIYF; CDR3nt: TGCAGCGTTGGTGAGGGTGCCGGTGGAAACACCATATATTTT
d_gene: TRBD1; abundance: .; j_gene: TRBJ1-2; v_gene: TRBV6-5; CDR3aa: CASRGRGQGYGYTF; CDR3nt: TGTGCCAGCAGAGGGAGGGGACAGGGTTATGGCTACACCTTC
d_gene: TRBD2; abundance: once; j_gene: TRBJ2-5; v_gene: TRBV6-1; CDR3aa: CASSESGGGSVQYF; CDR3nt: TGTGCCAGCAGTGAAAGCGGGGGAGGGAGCGTCCAGTACTTC
d_gene: .; abundance: .; j_gene: TRBJ2-2; v_gene: TRBV7-9; CDR3aa: CASSLAFVGELFF; CDR3nt: TGTGCCAGCAGCTTAGCGTTCGTCGGGGAGCTGTTTTTT
d_gene: .; abundance: .; j_gene: TRBJ1-1; v_gene: TRBV29-1; CDR3aa: CSVGRMNTEAFF; CDR3nt: TGCAGCGTTGGCAGAATGAACACTGAAGCTTTCTTT
d_gene: .; abundance: few; j_gene: TRBJ1-1; v_gene: TRBV5-1; CDR3aa: CASSLGPASTEAFF; CDR3nt: TGCGCCAGCAGCCTGGGCCCAGCGAGCACTGAAGCTTTCTTT
d_gene: .; abundance: .; j_gene: TRBJ2-1; v_gene: TRBV9; CDR3aa: CASSVAPTDYNEQFF; CDR3nt: TGTGCCAGCAGCGTAGCTCCCACAGACTACAATGAGCAGTTCTTC
d_gene: TRBD2; abundance: .; j_gene: TRBJ2-5; v_gene: TRBV5-1; CDR3aa: CASSALSSGSRTWETQYF; CDR3nt: TGCGCCAGCAGCGCCCTATCCAGCGGGAGTAGGACTTGGGAGACCCAGTACTTC
d_gene: .; abundance: .; j_gene: TRBJ1-3; v_gene: TRBV9; CDR3aa: CASSVAGASGNTIYF; CDR3nt: TGTGCCAGCAGCGTAGCTGGGGCTTCTGGAAACACCATATATTTT
d_gene: .; abundance: few; j_gene: TRBJ2-7; v_gene: TRBV12-3/TRBV12-4; CDR3aa: CASSFNYEQYF; CDR3nt: TGTGCCAGCAGTTTTAATTACGAGCAGTACTTC
d_gene: TRBD1; abundance: .; j_gene: TRBJ1-1; v_gene: TRBV7-2; CDR3aa: CASSPPTGMTEAFF; CDR3nt: TGTGCCAGCAGCCCCCCGACAGGGATGACTGAAGCTTTCTTT
d_gene: TRBD1; abundance: .; j_gene: TRBJ2-1; v_gene: TRBV3-1/TRBV3-2; CDR3aa: CASSQAAGQGHNEQFF; CDR3nt: TGTGCCAGCAGCCAAGCAGCGGGACAGGGGCACAATGAGCAGTTCTTC
d_gene: .; abundance: .; j_gene: TRBJ2-3; v_gene: TRBV4-3; CDR3aa: CASSPSILQGYGLGDTQYF; CDR3nt: TGCGCCAGCAGCCCGAGCATTCTCCAGGGGTATGGTTTAGGTGATACGCAGTATTTT
d_gene: .; abundance: .; j_gene: TRBJ1-2; v_gene: TRBV4-2; CDR3aa: CASSQDRQAYGYTF; CDR3nt: TGTGCCAGCAGCCAAGACAGGCAGGCCTATGGCTACACCTTC
d_gene: .; abundance: .; j_gene: TRBJ1-2; v_gene: TRBV12-3/TRBV12-4; CDR3aa: CASSFRLETGYTF; CDR3nt: TGTGCCAGCAGTTTTCGCCTGGAGACTGGCTACACCTTC